This T cell receptor beta chain was recovered during a study of a mutant IDH1 vaccine in newly diagnosed glioma. In the study overall: Weeks 1, 3, 5, 7, 11, 15, 19 and 23 were when patients received their eight vaccinations. Patients began vaccination 4-6 weeks after radiotherapy alone, or with temozolomide cycles. Most patients had received both radiotherapy and temozolomide, the prior options being radiotherapy, temozolomide, or both. General study findings and limits: There seemed to be no relation between pseudoprogression and changes in top peripheral T cell clonotypes.

The time point was: week 11, during vaccination. Each dose delivered 300 ug of mutant IDH1 20-mer peptide subcutaneously with imiquimod. As regards this clone: Its antigen is not identified.

Sequenced by immunoSEQ multiplex PCR; TCRdb stores in-frame clones only, minus some. This table has tens of thousands of clones, about 80% appearing once. This CDR3 region has 14 residues. CDR1 GTSNPN and CDR2 SVGIG come from the germline V gene (reference sequence). The V gene end was trimmed by 0 bases and the J gene end by 7 bases; junction bases not matched to a gene: 8. This sequence originates from a man aged 45-60 years with glioma. The starting material was PBMCs, obtained from a glioma patient whose treatment included an IDH1 peptide vaccine. The gene calls are TRBV30 and TRBJ2-7, with 8 nucleotides matching TRBD1. The CDR3 region is CAWSVPRTGPEQYF. CDR3 DNA: TGTGCCTGGAGTGTACCTAGGACAGGGCCTGAGCAGTACTTC.